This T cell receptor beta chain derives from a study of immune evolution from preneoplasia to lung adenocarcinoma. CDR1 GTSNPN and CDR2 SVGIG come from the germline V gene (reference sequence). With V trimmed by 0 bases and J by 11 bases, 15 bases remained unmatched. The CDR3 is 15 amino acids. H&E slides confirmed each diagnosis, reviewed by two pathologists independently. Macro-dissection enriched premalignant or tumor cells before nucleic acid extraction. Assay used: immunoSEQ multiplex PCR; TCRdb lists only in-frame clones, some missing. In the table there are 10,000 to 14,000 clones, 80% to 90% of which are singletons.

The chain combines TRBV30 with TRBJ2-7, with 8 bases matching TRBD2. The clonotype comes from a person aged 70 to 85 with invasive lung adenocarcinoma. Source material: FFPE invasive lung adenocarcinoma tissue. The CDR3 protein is CAWSVGAGVSVGEYF. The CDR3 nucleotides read TGTGCCTGGAGTGTAGGAGCGGGAGTCTCCGTTGGGGAGTACTTC.